The 12 T cell receptor beta chains presented below share a single source sample, sequenced in a study of blood T cells in healthy people across ages. The second PCR ran about 7 to 12 cycles with a sample-barcoded 5' primer and J-beta primers. TCRdb processed the 5' RACE reads anew with MiXCR; each CDR3 protein has one entry. The data show around 800,000 distinct CDR3 sequences, 53% seen once. The sequenced material came from blood. The receptor source for this set is a man at least 80 years old in good health.

This clonotype was detected once. The chain carries TRBV11-2 and TRBJ2-5; 8 bases agree with TRBD2. The CDR3 has 15 amino acids. V lost 6 bases to trimming and J lost 5 bases; unmatched junction nucleotides: 11. Germline V CDR1 and CDR2: SGHAT, FQNNGV. This CDR3 is CASSSPSAGEETQYF. The CDR3 DNA reads as TGTGCCAGCAGTTCTCCCTCAGCGGGAGAGGAGACCCAGTACTTC.

The J gene is TRBJ2-3, the V gene TRBV5-8; D may correspond to TRBD1 or TRBD2 (6 bases each). Germline CDR1 is SGHTS and CDR2 is YDEGEE. The V end lost 2 bases, the J end lost 14 bases, and 24 bases lay between the germline ends. CDR3 length: 15 amino acids. Written as DNA, the CDR3 is TGTGCCAGCAGCTTAGGAGGGTCGGGACACAGATACGCGTATTTT. Its translation: CASSLGGSGHRYAYF.

Only a few counts were recorded for this clonotype. The chain has TRBV6-4 and TRBJ1-2, with TRBD1 identical over 8 bases. Losses at the gene ends were 2 bases for V and 4 bases for J; bases not matched to a gene: 9. The CDR3 contains 16 residues. CDR1 and CDR2 from the germline V gene are MRHNA and SNTAGT. The CDR3 loop reads CASSDHGQGARYGYTF. The CDR3 nucleotides read TGTGCCAGCAGTGACCACGGACAGGGAGCCCGCTATGGCTACACCTTC.

The chain couples TRBV10-3 to TRBJ2-5, with 9 nucleotides matching TRBD2. This CDR3 contains 13 residues. Trimming removed 8 bases from V and 11 bases from J; junction bases left unmatched: 12. Germline assignment: CDR1 ENHRY and CDR2 SYGVKD. The CDR3 nucleotides read TGTGCCATCGGTGTAGCGGGAGAAGGTGAGCAGTACTTC. Protein product: CAIGVAGEGEQYF.

The chain carries TRBV12-3 or TRBV12-4 and TRBJ2-7, with TRBD1 identical over 10 bases. The J segment lost 6 bases and the V segment lost 6 bases, leaving 8 bases of the junction unmatched. The CDR3 runs to 14 residues. The chain's CDR3 is CASRWDRGRGEQYF. For the CDR3, the DNA is TGTGCCAGCAGATGGGACAGGGGAAGGGGCGAGCAGTACTTC.

The chain has TRBV20-1 and TRBJ1-2; D call uncertain. Germline CDR1 is DFQATT and CDR2 is SNEGSKA (reference sequence). The CDR3 consists of 14 residues. V was trimmed by 5 bases and J by 4 bases, leaving 17 bases between them. DNA for the CDR3: TGCAGTGCTTCCCGGACTGCGGAGGCCTATGGCTACACCTTC. It specifies CSASRTAEAYGYTF.

The J gene is TRBJ1-5, the V gene TRBV7-2, with a possible D match to TRBD1 (6 bases). CDR1 SGHTA and CDR2 FQGNSA come from the germline V gene. This CDR3 is built from 14 residues. Trimming left V 3 bases short and J 3 bases short, with 9 bases between. In DNA, the CDR3 is TGTGCCAGCAGCTTGGGACACTTCAATCAGCCCCAGCATTTT. It is translated as CASSLGHFNQPQHF.

The rearrangement links TRBV6-6 to TRBJ2-5; D might be TRBD2 (6 bases). Judging by the DNA end, TRBJ2-7 fits better; the J call may be wrong. The CDR3 is 17 residues long. The V gene's germline CDR1 is MNHNY and CDR2 SVGAGI (reference sequence). CDR3 sequence: CASSYFSRGGYPYEQYF. The CDR3 DNA sequence: TGTGCCAGCAGTTACTTCTCACGGGGAGGCTACCCCTACGAGCAGTACTTC.

CDR3 residues: CASSKGGRAPETQYF. The DNA of the CDR3 is TGTGCCAGCAGCAAAGGCGGGAGGGCCCCCGAGACCCAGTACTTC. The chain carries TRBV21-1 and TRBJ2-5; TRBD2, the table's D call, was not compared with the DNA. TRBV21-1 is described as a pseudogene. This CDR3 has 15 residues.

V is TRBV6-5 and J is TRBJ1-6, with D uncertain. Germline CDR1 is MNHEY and CDR2 is SVGAGI. Trimming stripped 2 bases from V and 10 bases from J, with 9 bases between. The CDR3 sequence is 13 residues long. CDR3 region: CASSYEMVSPLHF. The CDR3 nucleotides read TGTGCCAGCAGTTACGAGATGGTCTCACCCCTCCACTTT.

This chain uses TRBV20-1 with TRBJ1-2; D call uncertain. The germline gives CDR1 DFQATT, CDR2 SNEGSKA (reference sequence). The V gene lost 3 bases and the J gene lost 8 bases, with 19 bases spanning the gap. The CDR3 runs 14 residues. CDR3 protein: CSARGNGRREGYTF. The CDR3 nucleotides are TGCAGTGCTAGGGGGAATGGACGAAGAGAGGGCTACACCTTC.

The chain employs TRBV5-1 and TRBJ2-3; the match to TRBD1 covers 7 bases. The CDR3 runs 14 residues. The germline gives CDR1 SGHRS, CDR2 YFSETQ. V gave up 4 bases and J gave up 3 bases; unmatched junction bases: 5. CDR3 DNA: TGCGCCAGCAGCGCCGGACAGGAAACAGATACGCAGTATTTT. Translating it yields CASSAGQETDTQYF.